Presented here are 4 T cell receptor beta chains from one specimen sequenced in a study of neoadjuvant nivolumab and ipilimumab in lung cancer. Using immunoSEQ multiplex PCR, the repertoire was profiled, and TCRdb retains in-frame clones only, with some absent. Of 40,000 to 55,000 clones listed, around nine tenths are singletons. Here the sequenced sample was blood, taken before neoadjuvant nivolumab, alone or with ipilimumab. These receptors originate from an adult with non-small cell lung cancer. Some clones in this sample may be carry-over from other donors' samples.

The rearrangement joins TRBV15 to TRBJ1-2; D gene unclear. Trimming took 1 base from V and 3 from J, leaving 6 bases between them. The CDR3 sequence is 13 residues long. CDR1 is LNHNV, CDR2 YYDKDF, per germline (reference sequence). Here the CDR3 reads CATSRARDYGYTF. The CDR3 DNA is TGTGCCACCAGCAGAGCACGAGACTATGGCTACACCTTC.

A word on this clone: Germline and junction disagree at one end, which may indicate a read error. The chain is built from TRBV7-7 and TRBJ2-1, with D perhaps TRBD1 (6 bases). Germline V gene lookup returns CDR1 SSHAT and CDR2 FNYEAQ (reference sequence). This CDR3 is 14 amino acids long. CDR3 nucleotide sequence: TGTGCTAGCAGCCCTGGACAGCTGGGCGATGAGCAGTTCTTC. Amino acids: CASSPGQLGDEQFF.

J is TRBJ2-7 and V is TRBV2, with 14 bases that match TRBD2. The CDR3 is 16 amino acids. Germline CDR1 and CDR2: SNHLY and FYNNEI. V lost 6 bases to trimming and J lost 3 bases; unmatched junction nucleotides: 7. CDR3 sequence (DNA): TGTGCCAGCAGGGGGACTAGCGGGGGACTTCACTACGAGCAGTACTTC. Its translation is CASRGTSGGLHYEQYF.

The gene calls are TRBV5-4 and TRBJ2-7; 8 positions match TRBD2. V dropped 3 bases and J dropped 6; count of bases not matched to a gene: 14. The CDR3 runs 16 residues. The germline V gene has CDR1 SGHNT and CDR2 YYREEE (reference sequence). CDR3 sequence: CASSSKGLGGLGEQYF. The CDR3, as DNA: TGTGCCAGCAGCTCAAAGGGACTAGGCGGTTTGGGCGAGCAGTACTTC.